This T cell receptor (beta chain) was documented in a study of human T cells and chemical hapten exposure (dated by TCRdb to 2020 to 2022). Looking at the study overall: For sensitization, 2% DPC in acetone was applied to an approximately 2 cm by approximately 2 cm area of upper inner arm skin. Throughout the roughly 25-week study period, patients were also given weekly therapeutic DPC doses on the scalp. Patch tests used Finn chambers with 0.01% DPC on the upper back, scored after 6 days by International Contact Dermatitis Research Group standards. The mostly female patient cohort included alopecia areata with under or over 50% scalp involvement, alopecia totalis and alopecia universalis. Libraries were combined into a pool for sequencing, and differences in TCR yield between samples came mainly from small differences in library volumes within the pool. The study tracked peripheral blood TCR repertoire changes in vivo during primary and secondary sensitization to the hapten diphenylcyclopropenone (DPC) in alopecia patients. Blood was sampled from patients pre-sensitization (week 0) and at 2, 6 and about 24 weeks after DPC sensitization. Around 29 alopecia patients provided blood for TCR sequencing at one to four time points (pre-sensitization, 2, 6 and 24 weeks). From each blood RNA sample, both TCR alpha and TCR beta chains were sequenced. Study-wide findings and limitations: Patch test score was positively correlated with the number of PT1 expanded TCRs, with significance at thresholds 8, 16 and 32 but not at 4. Compared with pre-sensitization or healthy control sets, expanded TCRs formed significantly more large CDR3 similarity clusters, which is consistent with antigen-driven responses. Alopecia, a presumed autoimmune disease, was present in all patients, so the immune response of the patients might differ from that of healthy individuals. Repeated subsampling changed both the strength of the expansion versus patch-test correlation and the threshold at which the correlation became significant. DPC sensitization did not change how many TCRs were above 1 in 1000 frequency, and no evidence was found of alterations in global repertoire structure.

On this clonotype: No cognate antigen has been identified for it. Qualities for individual bases were not recorded, and no much larger clone is one base off.

The library was produced with RACE. TCRdb shows the sequencer as NextSeq 500. During library preparation, unique molecular identifiers were attached to individual cDNA molecules so that TCRs could be counted quantitatively and reproducibly. Per the source publication's procedure: A median of around 100,000 TCRs per sample was observed, with a range of about 23,224 to 690,600. V, J and CDR3 annotation of the TCR reads was carried out using the Decombinator software suite. For the PS versus PT1 abundance plots, all samples were subsampled to the same number of TCRs (28,000). TCRs were defined as expanded if absent before sensitization and observed at least eight times at the 2-week time point. TCRdb passed the public sequencing reads through fastp at Q25 and MiXCR, retaining productive beta sequences. One record per CDR3 amino acid sequence lists the most common genes and DNA. The authors' filters were not applied to this entry. This sample gives under 60,000 distinct CDR3 sequences in total; 11% of them show up just once. The ten largest clones take up 1.8% of the sample.

CDR1 and CDR2 (WNHNN, SYGVQD) derive from the germline V gene (reference sequence). Inclusive of the bounding cysteine and phenylalanine, the CDR3 is 14 residues long. CDR3 DNA is the only sequence kept; it has 42 bases, read in frame from the first base. The trim is 3 bases for V and 1 base for J, with a gap of 10 bases between the germline ends. The time point label on this specimen signifies: patch test 1, 2 weeks after DPC sensitization. What this sample's treatment or condition label stands for: therapeutic diphenylcyclopropenone sensitization with weekly scalp DPC. Unfractionated whole blood was collected in Tempus Blood RNA tubes, and total RNA was extracted from that blood. Blood at each patch-test visit was drawn before the patch test was applied. To be eligible, patients had to be aged 18 to 70, diagnosed with alopecia and judged suitable for DPC therapy, while pregnant patients were excluded.

Source: whole blood, taken in connection with sensitization to the hapten diphenylcyclopropenone (DPC). This TCR was sampled from a woman in her thirties or forties with alopecia areata. Some clones in this sample may be carry-over from other donors' samples. The chain joins TRBV10-1 to TRBJ2-7; 6 matching bases give a weak D call of TRBD1. This receptor has the CDR3 CASSDNRASYEQYF. Here is the DNA: TGCGCCAGCAGTGACAACAGGGCTTCCTACGAGCAGTACTTC.